Below, 3 T cell receptor beta chains from the same sample are listed, as sequenced in a study of T cell responses to AZD1222 COVID-19 vaccine. The assay was immunoSEQ multiplex PCR, and TCRdb's table has in-frame clones only and misses some. The sample holds around 120,000 clones; approximately 84% are singletons and the top ten take 9.8%. The sequences come from peripheral blood, collected on day 0 of AZD1222 vaccination. These receptors came from an adult in good health.

The chain uses TRBV25-1 and TRBJ2-7; no reliable D call. The CDR3 is 12 residues long. Looked up from germline, CDR1 is MGHDK and CDR2 is SYGVNS. V lost 5 bases and J 6 bases, leaving 11 bases between the germline ends. The CDR3 region has the DNA TGTGCCAGCAGTCACGGAATGTCCGAGCAGTACTTC. This gives the protein CASSHGMSEQYF.

The V call is TRBV4-2, the J call TRBJ2-1; 7 nucleotides match TRBD2. CDR1 is LGHNA, CDR2 YNFKEQ, per germline. The CDR3 runs to 16 residues. With 0 bases clipped from V and 1 base from J, the junction kept 3 bases outside the gene matches. The CDR3 DNA reads as TGTGCCAGCAGCCAAGAGCGGGAGAGATCCTACAATGAGCAGTTCTTC. This translates into CASSQERERSYNEQFF.

The rearrangement links TRBV18 to TRBJ2-1; 9 positions agree with TRBD1. CDR1 and CDR2 (germline): KGHSH, LQKENI. Trimming at V came to 0 bases and at J to 3 bases, leaving 9 bases not matched to a gene. This CDR3 has 18 residues. The DNA for the CDR3 is TGTGCCAGCTCACCACCATTGGTTAGGGGACAGGGCTACAATGAGCAGTTCTTC. Its translation is CASSPPLVRGQGYNEQFF.